This is a list of T cell receptor beta chains from one sample in a study of cytomegalovirus exposure and HLA in healthy donors. Generated by immunoSEQ multiplex PCR, the TCRdb table keeps only in-frame clones and is missing some. The data show hundreds of thousands of clones, 76% seen once. Source material: PBMCs. The receptors originated from a man in his late teens or twenties in good health and CMV-seronegative. Each CDR3 is given with its conserved first and last residue. D genes are given only for firm matches. The size entry is marked missing in some rows and otherwise reads once, few, many or a size class.

abundance	d_gene	v_gene	j_gene	CDR3nt	CDR3aa
NA	NA	TRBV9	TRBJ2-1	TGTGCCAGCAGCGTCCTAGCGCGACGGTACAATGAGCAGTTCTTC	CASSVLARRYNEQFF
NA	TRBD1	TRBV7-9	TRBJ1-5	TGTGCCAGCAGCTTCGGAGACAGGGGTCAGCCCCAGCATTTT	CASSFGDRGQPQHF
NA	TRBD1	TRBV5-5	TRBJ2-7	TGTGCCAGCAGCTTATTTGGACAGGGGGCCTACGAGCAGTACTTC	CASSLFGQGAYEQYF
NA	TRBD2	TRBV5-1	TRBJ2-1	TGCGCCAGCAGCTTGGGACTAGCGGGAGGTTATGAGCAGTTCTTC	CASSLGLAGGYEQFF
NA	TRBD2	TRBV27	TRBJ2-7	TGTGCCAGCAGTGGGGGACTAGCGGGAGAGTACGAGCAGTACTTC	CASSGGLAGEYEQYF
NA	TRBD2	TRBV5-1	TRBJ2-1	TGCGCCAGCAGCTTGGGAGCTAGCGGGAGCGTCAATGAGCAGTTCTTC	CASSLGASGSVNEQFF
NA	NA	TRBV5-1	TRBJ2-1	TGCGCCAGCAGCTTGGCCAGGGTCGACAATGAGCAGTTCTTC	CASSLARVDNEQFF
NA	NA	TRBV5-1	TRBJ2-1	TGCGCCAGCAGCTCTGTGAGGGATGAGCAGTTCTTC	CASSSVRDEQFF
once	TRBD1	TRBV7-2	TRBJ2-7	TGTGCCAGCAGCTTAGAGGGACAGACCGTGGATGAGCAGTACTTC	CASSLEGQTVDEQYF
NA	TRBD2	TRBV14	TRBJ2-1	TGTGCCAGCAGCCAAGACGGCGGGAGGGCCAGGAACAATGAGCAGTTCTTC	CASSQDGGRARNNEQFF
NA	NA	TRBV27	TRBJ2-7	TGTGCCAGCAGTCCAAGGGGTCACTCCTACGAGCAGTACTTC	CASSPRGHSYEQYF
few	TRBD2	TRBV4-2	TRBJ2-3	TGTGCCAGCAGCCAAGATCGCGGGGGTAGCACAGATACGCAGTATTTT	CASSQDRGGSTDTQYF
few	TRBD2	TRBV7-3	TRBJ2-1	TGTGCCAGCAGCCCGGGACTAGCGGGATCGGATGAGCAGTTCTTC	CASSPGLAGSDEQFF
NA	NA	TRBV29-1	TRBJ1-2	TGCAGCGTTGACCAGGGGTATGGCTACACCTTC	CSVDQGYGYTF
NA	NA	TRBV6-5	TRBJ1-2	TGTGCCAGCAGTTACCCCAGGGTAGGGGACTATGGCTACACCTTC	CASSYPRVGDYGYTF
NA	TRBD1	TRBV6-5	TRBJ1-1	TGTGCCAGCAGTCAACAAGGACAGGCGAGAACTGAAGCTTTCTTT	CASSQQGQARTEAFF
NA	NA	TRBV27	TRBJ2-3	TGTGCCAGCAGTTTTCAGCTAGCCACAGATACGCAGTATTTT	CASSFQLATDTQYF
NA	TRBD1	TRBV5-1	TRBJ2-5	TGCGCCAGCAGCTTCGGCCCAGGGGGCTTCCAAGAGACCCAGTACTTC	CASSFGPGGFQETQYF
NA	NA	TRBV2	TRBJ1-6	TGTGCCAGCAGTTCTCTGGGGGGGATCGGTTCACCCCTCCACTTT	CASSSLGGIGSPLHF
NA	NA	TRBV7-9	TRBJ2-1	TGTGCCAGCAGCCTGGAGAGCTCCTACAATGAGCAGTTCTTC	CASSLESSYNEQFF
NA	NA	TRBV4-1	TRBJ1-2	TGCGCCAGCAGCCAAGATAACGGGTGGGGCTACACCTTC	CASSQDNGWGYTF
NA	TRBD1	TRBV11-2	TRBJ1-1	TGTGCCAGCAGCGCCACAGGGGGCACTGAAGCTTTCTTT	CASSATGGTEAFF
few	TRBD2	TRBV30	TRBJ2-7	TGTGCCTGGAGGACTAGCGGGAGGTTATACGAGCAGTACTTC	CAWRTSGRLYEQYF
few	TRBD2	TRBV5-5	TRBJ2-1	TGTGCCAGCAGCTTGGATAGCGGGATCTACAATGAGCAGTTCTTC	CASSLDSGIYNEQFF
NA	NA	TRBV10-3	TRBJ2-1	TGTGCCACCCATACAGGGCTTAACTACAATGAGCAGTTCTTC	CATHTGLNYNEQFF
few	TRBD2	TRBV7-7	TRBJ2-3	TGTGCTAGCAGCTCTAGCGGGATAGGGTCAGATACGCAGTATTTT	CASSSSGIGSDTQYF
NA	NA	TRBV4-1	TRBJ2-5	TGCGCCAGCAGCCAAGTCCCCCCTTCGTCGCAGTACTTC	CASSQVPPSSQYF
few	TRBD1	TRBV23-1	TRBJ2-4	TGCGCCAGCAGTCACCCTCCGTGGGACAGCAAAAACATTCAGTACTTC	CASSHPPWDSKNIQYF
NA	TRBD1	TRBV6-6	TRBJ1-2	TGTGCCAGCAGCCAAGGGGGCATGAACTATGGCTACACCTTC	CASSQGGMNYGYTF
NA	TRBD2	TRBV10-2	TRBJ2-1	TGCGCCAGCAGATTCGGGACTAGCGGAGTCAATGAGCAGTTCTTC	CASRFGTSGVNEQFF
few	NA	TRBV7-9	TRBJ2-1	TGTGCCAGCAGCTTAGGGGGGGGCTGGTGGTGGCAGTTCTTC	CASSLGGGWWWQFF
NA	TRBD2	TRBV6-5	TRBJ2-1	TGTGCCAGCAGTTACTCACGGGCGGGAGGGCCAAATGAGCAGTTCTTC	CASSYSRAGGPNEQFF
NA	TRBD1	TRBV2	TRBJ1-2	TGTGCCAGCAGACCGGACAGGGCGGATGGCTACACCTTC	CASRPDRADGYTF
NA	NA	TRBV29-1	TRBJ1-2	TGCAGCGTTGAAGAGGGCCTCGGCTACACCTTC	CSVEEGLGYTF
NA	NA	TRBV2	TRBJ2-7	TGTGCCACCTCACTGGACTACGAGCAGTACTTC	CATSLDYEQYF
NA	NA	TRBV7-9	TRBJ1-1	TGTTCCAGCAGTCGAGATTCGGGGGTGTGGGTCACTGAAGCTTTCTTT	CSSSRDSGVWVTEAFF
NA	NA	TRBV6-1	TRBJ1-4	TGTGCCAGCAGTGAAGACCTAAGAAATGAAAAACTGTTTTTT	CASSEDLRNEKLFF
NA	NA	TRBV15	TRBJ2-7	TGTGCCACCAGCAGGCCCTCAGCGCGCTCCTACGAGCAGTACTTC	CATSRPSARSYEQYF
NA	TRBD2	TRBV30	TRBJ2-7	TGTGCCTGGAGGCCAGCGGGAGGGCCCTTGGAGTCCGAGCAGTACTTC	CAWRPAGGPLESEQYF
few	TRBD1	TRBV7-9	TRBJ2-7	TGTGCCAGCAGCGTTGGACAGGGATCCTACGAGCAGTACTTC	CASSVGQGSYEQYF
few	NA	TRBV10-1	TRBJ2-7	TGCGCCAGCAGTGAGTCGAGCAGCGGCGAGCAGTACTTC	CASSESSSGEQYF
NA	TRBD1	TRBV5-4	TRBJ2-3	TGTGCCAGCAGCTCAGGGGGAGGCACAGATACGCAGTATTTT	CASSSGGGTDTQYF
NA	NA	TRBV29-1	TRBJ2-7	TGCGGCGCTCGCGTAATTGACTCCTACGAGCAGTACTTC	CGARVIDSYEQYF
NA	TRBD2	TRBV5-4	TRBJ2-1	TGTGCCAGCAGCTCTACTAGCGGGATCTACAATGAGCAGTTCTTC	CASSSTSGIYNEQFF
NA	NA	TRBV29-1	TRBJ1-1	TGCAGCGTCACTCGTACGACAGGGAACACTGAAGCTTTCTTT	CSVTRTTGNTEAFF
NA	TRBD1	TRBV4-1	TRBJ1-3	TGCGCCAGCAGCCAATTGACGACAGGGCCTGGAAACACCATATATTTT	CASSQLTTGPGNTIYF
few	TRBD2	TRBV4-1	TRBJ2-7	TGCGCCAGCAGCCATGGGAGCGGGGACGAGCAGTACTTC	CASSHGSGDEQYF
few	TRBD2	TRBV7-3	TRBJ2-2	TGTGCCAGCAGCTTGGGGGGGTACACCGGGGAGCTGTTTTTT	CASSLGGYTGELFF
few	TRBD2	TRBV9	TRBJ2-2	TGTGCCAGCAGCGTAGCTTATAGGGGAGGGACCGGGGAGCTGTTTTTT	CASSVAYRGGTGELFF
NA	TRBD1	TRBV2	TRBJ1-2	TGTGCCAGCACCAGACAGGGGACCCAACCGGGGGGCTACACCTTC	CASTRQGTQPGGYTF
NA	TRBD1	TRBV2	TRBJ2-1	TGTGCCAGCACCTCGGGACAGGGTAATGAGCAGTTCTTC	CASTSGQGNEQFF
NA	NA	TRBV9	TRBJ2-1	TGTGCCAGCAGCGTAAGCCGGCAGGGCCAAAATGAGCAGTTCTTC	CASSVSRQGQNEQFF
NA	TRBD2	TRBV9	TRBJ2-7	TGTGCCAGCAGCCCCCTAGCGGCGGGACCATACGAGCAGTACTTC	CASSPLAAGPYEQYF
once	NA	TRBV13	TRBJ1-2	TGTGCCAGCAGCTTAGGGCCCCGGGCGGGAGGGTATGGCTACACCTTC	CASSLGPRAGGYGYTF
NA	NA	TRBV12-5	TRBJ2-1	TGTGCTAGTGGTTTGGTATATGGGGGTGCCGGGACACAATACAATGAGCAGTTCTTC	CASGLVYGGAGTQYNEQFF
NA	TRBD2	TRBV7-3	TRBJ2-1	TGTGCCAGCAGCTTAATAGGCAGCGGGACCTCCTACAATGAGCAGTTCTTC	CASSLIGSGTSYNEQFF
NA	TRBD2	TRBV7-3	TRBJ2-2	TGTGCCAGCAGCTTAGAACTAGCGGGGAACACCGGGGAGCTGTTTTTT	CASSLELAGNTGELFF
NA	TRBD2	TRBV7-3	TRBJ2-1	TGTGCCAGCAGCCGGACTAGCGGGGGGTACAATGAGCAGTTCTTC	CASSRTSGGYNEQFF